The 16 T cell receptor beta chains given below trace back to one sample, sequenced in a study of shared clonotypes between healthy human individuals. This table comes from immunoSEQ multiplex PCR, and its TCRdb copy is limited to in-frame clones, with some not included. Among about 2 million clones listed, about 95% were seen once. Naive CD8 cells comprised CD45RO-negative, CCR7-positively selected cells, excluding terminally differentiated effector memory CD45RA+ cells. Material for sequencing was naive CD8+ T cells sorted from blood. Receptor source: a man between 18 and 29 years old in good health.

The rearrangement links TRBV2 to TRBJ1-6; possible D gene TRBD1, 5 bases. The CDR3 is made up of 13 amino acids. Germline V CDR1 and CDR2: SNHLY, FYNNEI. V dropped 8 bases and J dropped 10 bases, with 15 bases sitting between them. CDR3 residues: CASRIGGLSPLHF. The DNA for the CDR3 is TGTGCCAGCCGTATCGGGGGTCTATCACCCCTCCACTTT.

V and J are TRBV4-3 and TRBJ2-2, with D uncertain. Trimming cost V 3 bases and J 6 bases, with 8 bases left between them. The CDR3 spans 13 residues. From germline, CDR1 is LGHNA and CDR2 YSLEER. Here the CDR3 reads CASSHLESGELFF. Here the CDR3 DNA reads TGCGCCAGCAGCCACCTAGAGTCCGGGGAGCTGTTTTTT.

The J gene is TRBJ1-1, the V gene TRBV9; perhaps TRBD1 as D (5 bases). The V gene lost 4 bases and the J gene lost 0 bases, with 13 bases spanning the gap. This CDR3 is 15 amino acids long. Germline V gene lookup returns CDR1 SGDLS and CDR2 YYNGEE. The CDR3 sequence: CASSIKQDMNTEAFF. The CDR3, as DNA: TGTGCCAGCAGCATAAAACAGGACATGAACACTGAAGCTTTCTTT.

The V gene is TRBV2, the J gene TRBJ1-1; D unclear. The length of the CDR3 is 12 residues. Germline V gene data show CDR1 as SNHLY and CDR2 as FYNNEI. The V and J ends lost 11 bases and 3 bases respectively, with 13 bases between them. The CDR3 region is CAGTVADTEAFF. In DNA form, the CDR3 reads TGTGCCGGCACAGTGGCGGACACTGAAGCTTTCTTT.

The rearrangement joins TRBV28 to TRBJ2-1; tentative D call: TRBD2 (6 bases). V was cut by 4 bases and J by 6 bases, with 22 bases left in between. The V gene's germline CDR1 is MDHEN and CDR2 SYDVKM. This CDR3 comprises 17 residues. Here the CDR3 reads CASSYSRAGLGPNEQFF. The CDR3, as DNA: TGTGCCAGCAGTTACTCCCGGGCGGGACTGGGTCCCAATGAGCAGTTCTTC.

The chain combines TRBV11-2 with TRBJ2-5; 14 positions agree with TRBD2. The CDR3 is 16 residues long. Trimming cost V 3 bases and J 3 bases; bases outside gene matches: 3. Germline loops: CDR1 SGHAT, CDR2 FQNNGV. The CDR3 bases are TGTGCCAGCAGCTTCTTGGGACTAGCGGGGGAAGAGACCCAGTACTTC. Residues: CASSFLGLAGEETQYF.

This clone has more than one count but fewer than ten. The rearrangement joins TRBV30 to TRBJ1-1; D gene uncertain. The V end was cut by 1 base, the J end by 4 bases, with 13 bases between. Germline values: CDR1 GTSNPN, CDR2 SVGIG (reference sequence). The CDR3 is 14 amino acids. The CDR3 loop reads CAWSATGVGTEAFF. For the CDR3, the DNA is TGTGCCTGGAGTGCTACGGGAGTTGGCACTGAAGCTTTCTTT.

The V gene is TRBV5-1, the J gene TRBJ1-6, with D unclear. The V gene lost 2 bases and the J gene lost 8 bases, with 11 bases spanning the gap. The CDR3 totals 14 residues. CDR1 is SGHRS, CDR2 YFSETQ, per germline. The CDR3 region is CASSFGGRDSPLHF. The DNA of the CDR3 is TGCGCCAGCAGCTTTGGAGGGAGGGATTCACCCCTCCACTTT. The full variable domain, completed using reference TRBV5-1 and TRBJ1-6, is KAGVTQTPRYLIKTRGQQVTLSCSPISGHRSVSWYQQTPGQGLQFLFEYFSETQRNKGNFPGRFSGRQFSNSRSEMNVSTLELGDSALYLCASSFGGRDSPLHFGNGTRLTVT.

The chain is built from TRBV4-3 and TRBJ2-1, with 8 bases matching TRBD2. The CDR3 is made up of 16 amino acids. CDR1 and CDR2 from the germline V gene are LGHNA and YSLEER. J lost 4 bases, V lost 0 bases, and 5 bases had no gene match. In DNA form, the CDR3 reads TGCGCCAGCAGCCAAGATTATACTAGCGGTTACAATGAGCAGTTCTTC. Translated: CASSQDYTSGYNEQFF.

The chain has TRBV13 and TRBJ2-1; TRBD1 matches 8 bases. With 2 bases clipped from V and 4 bases from J, the junction kept 4 bases outside the gene matches. Per germline, CDR1 PRHDT and CDR2 FYEKMQ (reference sequence). This CDR3 is built from 15 residues. The DNA for the CDR3 is TGTGCCAGCAGCTTACACAGGGGGTCTTACAATGAGCAGTTCTTC. It is translated as CASSLHRGSYNEQFF.

This clone has only one observation. The DNA for the CDR3 is TGCGCCAGCAGTGGCACCGGACAGACCTACGAGCAGTACTTC. It specifies CASSGTGQTYEQYF. The chain employs TRBV10-1 and TRBJ2-7; the D gene is possibly TRBD1 (6 bases). The V and J ends lost 4 bases and 2 bases respectively, with 12 bases between them. The CDR3 contains 14 residues. Germline CDR1 WNHNN, CDR2 SYGVQD (reference sequence).

This CDR3 reads CASRRDPSNQPQHF. The CDR3 region has the DNA TGTGCCAGCCGCAGGGACCCTAGCAATCAGCCCCAGCATTTT. The V and J genes are TRBV27 and TRBJ1-5; tentatively, D is TRBD1 (5 bases). Per the germline V gene, CDR1 is MNHEY and CDR2 is SMNVEV (reference sequence). CDR3 length: 14 residues. V lost 8 bases to trimming and J lost 0 bases, with 11 bases between them.

The rearrangement joins TRBV11-3 to TRBJ2-7; a possible D gene is TRBD2 (5 bases). The germline V gene encodes CDR1 SGHNT and CDR2 YENEEA. This CDR3 comprises 11 residues. V was cut by 3 bases and J by 5 bases, with 5 bases left in between. The CDR3 spells CASSFGNEQYF. CDR3 in DNA: TGTGCCAGCAGCTTCGGGAACGAGCAGTACTTC.

This chain uses TRBV9 with TRBJ2-7; D is perhaps TRBD1 or TRBD2 (5 bases each). The CDR3 sequence is 14 residues long. CDR1 is SGDLS, CDR2 YYNGEE, per germline. V lost 0 bases and J 6 bases, leaving 13 bases between the germline ends. The CDR3 region is CASSVGTGLSEQYF. Written as DNA, the CDR3 is TGTGCCAGCAGCGTAGGCACGGGGCTCTCCGAGCAGTACTTC.

With regard to this clone: The sample holds other DNA sequences that translate to the same CDR3. This chain joins TRBV5-1 and TRBJ1-1; TRBD1 matches 9 bases. J was trimmed by 5 bases and V by 3 bases; bases with no gene match: 5. Germline CDR1 is SGHRS and CDR2 is YFSETQ. The CDR3 runs 14 residues. CDR3 sequence reads: CASSSTGGRTEAFF. The CDR3 DNA reads TGCGCCAGCAGCTCAACAGGGGGCAGGACTGAAGCTTTCTTT.

As DNA, the CDR3 is TGTGCCAGCAGTTGGGACAGGTCCTATCAGCCCCAGCATTTT. It encodes CASSWDRSYQPQHF. J is TRBJ1-5 and V is TRBV6-5, with TRBD1 matching 8 bases. This CDR3 comprises 14 residues. J gave up 5 bases and V 4 bases, and 4 bases lay outside the gene matches. CDR1 and CDR2 from the germline V gene are MNHEY and SVGAGI.